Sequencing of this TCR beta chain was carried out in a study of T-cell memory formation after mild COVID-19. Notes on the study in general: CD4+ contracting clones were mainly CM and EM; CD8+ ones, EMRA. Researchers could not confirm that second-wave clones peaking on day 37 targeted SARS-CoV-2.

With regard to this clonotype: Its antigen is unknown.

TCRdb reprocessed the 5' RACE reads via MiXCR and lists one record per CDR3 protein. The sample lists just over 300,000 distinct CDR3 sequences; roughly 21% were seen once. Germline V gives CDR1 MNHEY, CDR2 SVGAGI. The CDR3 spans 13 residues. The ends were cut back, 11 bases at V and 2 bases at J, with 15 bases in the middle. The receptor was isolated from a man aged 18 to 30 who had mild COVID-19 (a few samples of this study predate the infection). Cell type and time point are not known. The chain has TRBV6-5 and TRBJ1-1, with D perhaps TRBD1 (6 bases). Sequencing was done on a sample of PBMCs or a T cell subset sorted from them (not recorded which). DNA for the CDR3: TGTGCCGGGAAACAGGGCTCAAACACTGAAGCTTTCTTT. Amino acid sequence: CAGKQGSNTEAFF.